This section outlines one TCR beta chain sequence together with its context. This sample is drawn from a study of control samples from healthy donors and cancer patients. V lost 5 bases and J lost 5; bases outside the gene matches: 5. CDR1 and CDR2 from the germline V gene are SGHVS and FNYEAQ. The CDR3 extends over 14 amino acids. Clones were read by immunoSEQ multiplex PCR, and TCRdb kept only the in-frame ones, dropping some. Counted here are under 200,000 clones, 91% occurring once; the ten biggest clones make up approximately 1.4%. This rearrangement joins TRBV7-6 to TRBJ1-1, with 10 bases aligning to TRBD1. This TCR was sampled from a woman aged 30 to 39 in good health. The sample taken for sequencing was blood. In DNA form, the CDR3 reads TGTGCCAGCAGCAACCGACAGGGGGCGACTGAAGCTTTCTTT. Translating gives CASSNRQGATEAFF.